This T cell receptor (beta chain) was sequenced in a study of long-term antiretroviral therapy in people with HIV (dated by TCRdb to the early 2020s). Describing the broader study: The earliest samples were collected approximately a decade before the 2015 WHO recommendation for immediate ART, a period when ART was typically delayed until CD4 counts fell. This retrospective serial study examined whether starting ART and sustained HIV suppression were associated with changes in the composition and diversity of the TRB repertoire in peripheral blood. A total of fewer than 200 cryopreserved PBMC samples were contributed to the cohort by 30 adults with confirmed HIV infection, with samples collected serially over a mean of approximately 6 years (range 1-12). Of the roughly 30 participants with HIV, fewer than twelve were female. No cross-contamination during QIAcube processing turned up in test extractions that ran a monoclonal T-cell line alongside 33 polyclonal samples. Study-wide findings and limitations: Expanded TRB clones identified before ART initiation dominated the repertoire at all time points, although this dominance fluctuated and declined in many PLHIV after ART. No data were available on ART adherence, viral resistance or therapy changes, limiting inferences about post-ART repertoire changes. Since PBMC availability was limited, sequencing covered only the TCR beta chain, with no alpha chain pairing. ART initiation was associated with a significant increase in TRB diversity, but diversity stayed significantly below transplant donor controls even after long-term ART. Because pre-ART samples had limited cell numbers, profiling was done on unsorted PBMC rather than on sorted CD4+ and CD8+ T cells. Compared with controls, HIV repertoires had narrower CDR3 length ranges, and the network structure pointed to an antigen-experienced repertoire that shifted only slightly toward naive after ART. Samples dated from the mid-2000s to the late 2010s, and the ART regimens used may be less effective than current ones.

As concerns this clone: Its cognate antigen has yet to be identified. Base qualities are not at hand, and no much larger clone is one base apart.

To be included, a participant needed at least one PBMC sample from before ART initiation plus at least two post-ART samples. Every participant with HIV received treatment in the United States of America. Before DNA extraction, cryopreserved samples containing about 0.9-10 million PBMC were thawed and washed. At the time of the earliest PBMC sample for each participant with HIV, ages ranged from about 23 to 60 years. Each participant contributed PBMC samples from 1-4 timepoints before ART initiation and 2-8 timepoints after ART initiation, with a median of 7 samples. For every participant, serial HIV viral load, CD4+ T-cell count, ART history and demographic data were obtained. Genomic DNA was extracted from unsorted PBMC with a Qiagen kit on a QIAcube, processed in batches of 12 samples. The immunoSEQ hsTCRB v3.0 assay was used at survey level resolution to sequence the TRB variable region. A depth of about 35,000-55,000 T-cell genomes per sample was targeted for TRB sequencing. Pooled TRB libraries were sequenced on an Illumina MiSeq with a v3 150-cycle kit. The original pipeline was this. Analysis of repertoires was carried out in R inside a reproducible Nextflow workflow spanning QC, data transformation and analysis. Custom analyses were implemented in LymphoSeq2, an R package for AIRR-Seq data exploration. A few samples that produced fewer than 5000 total TRB sequences were removed, so about 200 HIV repertoires were analyzed. Among the roughly 190 retained HIV repertoires, 55 to 65 were collected before ART initiation and approximately 130 after ART initiation. Repertoires were downsampled to 5000 TRB nucleotide sequences, and summary statistics were averaged over 100 downsampling iterations. TRB sequences were retained for analysis only if CDR3 regions of at least seven amino acids were present. A Shannon entropy-derived clonality score and the Gini coefficient were used to measure diversity. In the repertoire networks, any two of the top 5000 CDR3 amino acid sequences were connected whenever the two sequences differed by an edit distance of one. For TRB CDR3 amino acid sequences, GLIPH2 was used to predict antigen specificity groups and MHC restriction. Known CMV, EBV, HIV or tissue antigen associations were flagged by matching CDR3 amino acid sequences against VDJdb and McPAS-TCR. Pre-ART, post-ART and control groups were compared with Wilcoxon signed-rank tests and Holm-Bonferroni correction. TCRdb limited this immuneACCESS table to in-frame rearrangements with V and J called. A share of clones is missing; checked studies link under half to unresolved V genes, and the rest is unexplained. From that table come the V and J calls and clone size; the DNA was used to work out D and trimming. Counted in this sample were approximately 15,000 clones; around 80% of them appeared once. The top ten hold over 3.5% of the sample.

Material: unsorted PBMCs, obtained 0.1 years before starting antiretroviral therapy. The source is a man aged 18 to 29 with HIV.

The CDR3 reads CASSQGIAYEQYF. The nucleotide sequence is TGCGCCAGCTCTCAGGGAATAGCCTACGAGCAGTACTTC. The chain is made from TRBV5-1 and TRBJ2-7; D gene: possibly TRBD1, on 5 matching bases. V drops 7 bases and J drops 2 bases, leaving 13 bases in between. CDR1 and CDR2, looked up from the germline V gene, are SGHRS and YFSETQ. The cysteine opens and the phenylalanine closes a CDR3 of 13 amino acids. Only the CDR3 portion is preserved as DNA: 39 bases, with reading frame beginning at the first base.